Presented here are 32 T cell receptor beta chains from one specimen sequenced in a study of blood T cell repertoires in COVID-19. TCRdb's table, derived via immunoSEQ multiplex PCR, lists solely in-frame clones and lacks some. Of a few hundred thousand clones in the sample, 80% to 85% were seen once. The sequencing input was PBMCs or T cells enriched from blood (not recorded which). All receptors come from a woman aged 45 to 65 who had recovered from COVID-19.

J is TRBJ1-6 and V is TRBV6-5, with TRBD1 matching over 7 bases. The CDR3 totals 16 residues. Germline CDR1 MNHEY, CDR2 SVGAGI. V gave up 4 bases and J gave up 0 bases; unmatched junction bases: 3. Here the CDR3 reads CASSLTGVSYNSPLHF. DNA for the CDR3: TGTGCCAGCAGTTTAACAGGGGTCTCCTATAATTCACCCCTCCACTTT.

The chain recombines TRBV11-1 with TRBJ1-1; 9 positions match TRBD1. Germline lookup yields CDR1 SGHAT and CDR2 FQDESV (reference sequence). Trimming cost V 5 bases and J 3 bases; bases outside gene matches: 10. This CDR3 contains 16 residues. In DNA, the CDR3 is TGTGCCAGCAGCCCAGGACAGGGGAAGGAGTACACTGAAGCTTTCTTT. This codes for CASSPGQGKEYTEAFF.

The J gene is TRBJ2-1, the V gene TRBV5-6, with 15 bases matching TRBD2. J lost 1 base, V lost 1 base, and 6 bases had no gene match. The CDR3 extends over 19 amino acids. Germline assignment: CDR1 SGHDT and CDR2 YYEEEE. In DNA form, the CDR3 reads TGTGCCAGCAGCTTGTACGGACTAGCGGGAGGGTTTTCCTACAATGAGCAGTTCTTC. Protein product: CASSLYGLAGGFSYNEQFF.

This CDR3 is CASSSRMDRAEETQYF. In DNA, the CDR3 is TGTGCCAGCAGCTCGAGGATGGACAGGGCTGAAGAGACCCAGTACTTC. The chain employs TRBV11-3 and TRBJ2-5, with 8 bases fitting TRBD1. The V and J ends lost 4 bases and 3 bases, in that order; junction bases with no gene match: 10. Germline V gene lookup returns CDR1 SGHNT and CDR2 YENEEA. CDR3 length: 16 amino acids.

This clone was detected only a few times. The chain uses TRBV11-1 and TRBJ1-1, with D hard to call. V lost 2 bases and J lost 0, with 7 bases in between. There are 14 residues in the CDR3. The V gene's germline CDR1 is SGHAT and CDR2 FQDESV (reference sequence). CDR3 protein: CASSLSSLNTEAFF. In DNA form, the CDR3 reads TGTGCCAGCAGCTTATCGTCCCTGAACACTGAAGCTTTCTTT.

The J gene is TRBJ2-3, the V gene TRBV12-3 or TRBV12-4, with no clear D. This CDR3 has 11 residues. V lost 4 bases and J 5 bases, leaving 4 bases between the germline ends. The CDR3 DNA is TGTGCCAGCAGTTATATAGATACGCAGTATTTT. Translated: CASSYIDTQYF.

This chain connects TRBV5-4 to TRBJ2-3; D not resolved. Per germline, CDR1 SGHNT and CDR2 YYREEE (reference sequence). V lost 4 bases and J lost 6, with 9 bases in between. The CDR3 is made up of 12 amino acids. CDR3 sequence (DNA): TGTGCCAGCAGCCCCGAGGCGGATACGCAGTATTTT. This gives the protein CASSPEADTQYF.

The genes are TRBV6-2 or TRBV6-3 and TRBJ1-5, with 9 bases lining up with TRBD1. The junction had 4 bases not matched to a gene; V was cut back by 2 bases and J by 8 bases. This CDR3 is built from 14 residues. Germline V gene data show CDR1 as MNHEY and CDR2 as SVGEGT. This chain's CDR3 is CASSYGTGLEPQHF. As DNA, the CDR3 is TGTGCCAGCAGTTACGGGACAGGGCTGGAGCCCCAGCATTTT.

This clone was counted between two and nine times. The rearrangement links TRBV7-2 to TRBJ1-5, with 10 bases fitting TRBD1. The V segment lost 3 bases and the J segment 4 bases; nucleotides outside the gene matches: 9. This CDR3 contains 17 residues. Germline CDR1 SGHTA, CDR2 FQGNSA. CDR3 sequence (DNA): TGTGCCAGCAGCTTCTGGGGGACAGGGGCTAGGAATCAGCCCCAGCATTTT. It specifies CASSFWGTGARNQPQHF. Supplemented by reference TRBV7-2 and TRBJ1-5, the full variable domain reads GAGVSQSPSNKVTEKGKDVELRCDPISGHTALYWYRQSLGQGLEFLIYFQGNSAPDKSGLPSDRFSAERTGGSVSTLTIQRTQQEDSAVYLCASSFWGTGARNQPQHFGDGTRLSIL.

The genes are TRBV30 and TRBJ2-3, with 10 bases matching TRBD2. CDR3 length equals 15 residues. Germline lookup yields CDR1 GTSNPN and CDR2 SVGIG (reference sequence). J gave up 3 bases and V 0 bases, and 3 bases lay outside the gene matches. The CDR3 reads CAWSVPGLATDTQYF. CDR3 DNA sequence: TGTGCCTGGAGTGTACCGGGACTAGCGACAGATACGCAGTATTTT. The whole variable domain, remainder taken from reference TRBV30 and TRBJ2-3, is SQTIHQWPATLVQPVGSPLSLECTVEGTSNPNLYWYRQAAGRGLQLLFYSVGIGQISSEVPQNLSASRPQDRQFILSSKKLLLSDSGFYLCAWSVPGLATDTQYFGPGTRLTVL.

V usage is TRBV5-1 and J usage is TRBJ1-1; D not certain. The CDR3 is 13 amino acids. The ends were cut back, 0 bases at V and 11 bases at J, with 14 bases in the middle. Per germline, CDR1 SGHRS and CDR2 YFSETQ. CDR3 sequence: CASSLAPDERAFF. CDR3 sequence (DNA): TGCGCCAGCAGCTTGGCCCCCGACGAGAGGGCTTTCTTT.

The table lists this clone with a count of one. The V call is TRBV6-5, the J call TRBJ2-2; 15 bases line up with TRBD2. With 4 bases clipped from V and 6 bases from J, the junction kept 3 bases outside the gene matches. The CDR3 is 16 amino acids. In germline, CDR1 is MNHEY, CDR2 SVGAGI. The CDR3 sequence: CASSWTSGRASGELFF. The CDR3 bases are TGTGCCAGCAGTTGGACTAGCGGGAGGGCCTCCGGGGAGCTGTTTTTT.

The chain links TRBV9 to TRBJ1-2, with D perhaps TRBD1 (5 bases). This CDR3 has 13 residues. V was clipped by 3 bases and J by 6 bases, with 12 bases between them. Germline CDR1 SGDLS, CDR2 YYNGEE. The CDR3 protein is CASSEPGGDGYTF. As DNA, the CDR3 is TGTGCCAGCAGCGAACCGGGAGGGGATGGCTACACCTTC. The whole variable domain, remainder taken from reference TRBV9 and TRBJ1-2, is DSGVTQTPKHLITATGQRVTLRCSPRSGDLSVYWYQQSLDQGLQFLIQYYNGEERAKGNILERFSAQQFPDLHSELNLSSLELGDSALYFCASSEPGGDGYTFGSGTRLTVV.

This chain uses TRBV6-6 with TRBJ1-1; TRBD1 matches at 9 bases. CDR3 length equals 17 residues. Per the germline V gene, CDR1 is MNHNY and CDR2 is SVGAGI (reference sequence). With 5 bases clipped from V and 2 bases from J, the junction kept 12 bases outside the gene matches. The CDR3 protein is CASSPRQGGYYNTEAFF. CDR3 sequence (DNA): TGTGCCAGCAGTCCGAGACAGGGGGGCTATTATAACACTGAAGCTTTCTTT.

The CDR3 DNA follows: TGTGCCTGGAGTGGTGGGGGAGGCTATGGCTACACCTTC. Translating gives CAWSGGGGYGYTF. This chain connects TRBV30 to TRBJ1-2, with D possibly being TRBD1 (5 bases). V lost 1 base, J lost 4 bases, and 10 bases lay in between. Germline values: CDR1 GTSNPN, CDR2 SVGIG (reference sequence). This CDR3 has 13 residues.

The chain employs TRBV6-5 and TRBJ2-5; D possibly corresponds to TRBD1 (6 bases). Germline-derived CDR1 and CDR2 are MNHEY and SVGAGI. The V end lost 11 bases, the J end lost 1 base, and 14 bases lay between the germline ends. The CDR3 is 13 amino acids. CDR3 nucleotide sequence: TGTGCCGGCCGCACAGGGTTCCAAGAGACCCAGTACTTC. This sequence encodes CAGRTGFQETQYF.

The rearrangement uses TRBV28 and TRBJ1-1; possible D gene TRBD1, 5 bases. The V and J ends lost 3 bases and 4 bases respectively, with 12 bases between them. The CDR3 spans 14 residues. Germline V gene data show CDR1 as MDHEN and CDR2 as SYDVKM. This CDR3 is CASSFRGMGTEAFF. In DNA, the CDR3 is TGTGCCAGCAGTTTCCGGGGGATGGGCACTGAAGCTTTCTTT.

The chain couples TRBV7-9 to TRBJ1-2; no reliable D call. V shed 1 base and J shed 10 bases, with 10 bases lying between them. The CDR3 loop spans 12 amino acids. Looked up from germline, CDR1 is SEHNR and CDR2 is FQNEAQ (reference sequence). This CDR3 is CASSLGRADYTF. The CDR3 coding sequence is TGTGCCAGCAGCTTAGGGAGGGCCGACTACACCTTC.

CDR3 coding DNA: TGTGCCAGCAGCCTTACGAACACCGGGGAGCTGTTTTTT. Protein: CASSLTNTGELFF. The chain combines TRBV7-9 with TRBJ2-2, with D uncertain. Trimming removed 5 bases from V and 0 bases from J, with 4 bases in between. Germline lookup yields CDR1 SEHNR and CDR2 FQNEAQ (reference sequence). CDR3 size: 13 residues.

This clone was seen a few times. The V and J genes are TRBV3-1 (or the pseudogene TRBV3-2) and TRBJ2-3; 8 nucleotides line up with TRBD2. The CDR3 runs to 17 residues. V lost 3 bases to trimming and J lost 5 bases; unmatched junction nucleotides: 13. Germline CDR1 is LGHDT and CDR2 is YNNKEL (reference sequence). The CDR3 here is CASSQMGSGTPGDTQYF. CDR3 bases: TGTGCCAGCAGCCAGATGGGTAGCGGGACGCCCGGAGATACGCAGTATTTT.

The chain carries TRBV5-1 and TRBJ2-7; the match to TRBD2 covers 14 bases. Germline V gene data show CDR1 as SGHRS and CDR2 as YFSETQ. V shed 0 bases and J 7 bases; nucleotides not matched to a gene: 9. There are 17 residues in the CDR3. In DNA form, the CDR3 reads TGCGCCAGCAGCTTGGGACTAGCGGGGGGGACCCTCGCAGAGCAGTACTTC. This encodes CASSLGLAGGTLAEQYF.

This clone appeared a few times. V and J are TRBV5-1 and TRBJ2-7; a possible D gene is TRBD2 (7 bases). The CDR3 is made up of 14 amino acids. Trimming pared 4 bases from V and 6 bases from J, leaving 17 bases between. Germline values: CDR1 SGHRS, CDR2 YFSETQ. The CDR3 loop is CASSGGAAASEQYF. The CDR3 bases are TGCGCCAGCAGCGGGGGGGCAGCAGCCTCCGAGCAGTACTTC.

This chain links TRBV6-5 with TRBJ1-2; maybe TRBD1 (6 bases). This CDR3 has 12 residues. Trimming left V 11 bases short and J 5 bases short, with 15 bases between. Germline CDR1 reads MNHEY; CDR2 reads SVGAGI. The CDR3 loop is CAGYTGLYGYTF. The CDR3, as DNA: TGTGCCGGATATACAGGGCTTTATGGCTACACCTTC.

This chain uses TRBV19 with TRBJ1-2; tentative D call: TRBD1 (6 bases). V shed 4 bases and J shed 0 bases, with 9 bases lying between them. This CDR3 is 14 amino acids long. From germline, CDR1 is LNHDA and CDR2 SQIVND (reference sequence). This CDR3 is CASSRTVTNYGYTF. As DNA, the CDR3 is TGTGCCAGTAGTAGGACAGTCACTAACTATGGCTACACCTTC.

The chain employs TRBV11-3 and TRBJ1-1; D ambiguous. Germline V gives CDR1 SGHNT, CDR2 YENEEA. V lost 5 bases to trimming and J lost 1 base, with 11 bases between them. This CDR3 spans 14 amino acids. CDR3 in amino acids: CASSPVAGNTEAFF. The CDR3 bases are TGTGCCAGCAGCCCAGTGGCAGGGAACACTGAAGCTTTCTTT.

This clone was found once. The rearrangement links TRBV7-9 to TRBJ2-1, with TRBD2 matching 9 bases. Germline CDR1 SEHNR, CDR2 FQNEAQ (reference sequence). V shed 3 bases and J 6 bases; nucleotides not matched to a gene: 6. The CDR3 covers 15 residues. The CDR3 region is CASSFYSGGLNEQFF. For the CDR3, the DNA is TGTGCCAGCAGCTTCTATAGCGGGGGTCTCAATGAGCAGTTCTTC.

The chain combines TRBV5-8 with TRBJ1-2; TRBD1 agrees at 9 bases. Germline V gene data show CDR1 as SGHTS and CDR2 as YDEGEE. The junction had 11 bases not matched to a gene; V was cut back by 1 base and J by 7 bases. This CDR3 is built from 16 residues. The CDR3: CASSLLQGAMLGGYTF. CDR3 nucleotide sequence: TGTGCCAGCAGCTTGCTACAGGGGGCCATGCTGGGTGGCTACACCTTC.

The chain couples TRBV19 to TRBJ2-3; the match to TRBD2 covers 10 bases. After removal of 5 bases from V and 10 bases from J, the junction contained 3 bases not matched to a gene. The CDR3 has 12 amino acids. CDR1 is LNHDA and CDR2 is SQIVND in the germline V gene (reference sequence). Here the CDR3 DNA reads TGTGCCAGTAGTCTCCTAGCGGGAGCGCAGTATTTT. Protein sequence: CASSLLAGAQYF.

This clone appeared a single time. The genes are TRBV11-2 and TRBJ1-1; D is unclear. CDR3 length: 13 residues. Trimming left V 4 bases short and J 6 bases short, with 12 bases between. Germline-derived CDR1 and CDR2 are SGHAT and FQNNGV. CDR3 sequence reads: CASSWSSVAEAFF. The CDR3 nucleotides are TGTGCCAGCAGCTGGAGTAGCGTTGCTGAAGCTTTCTTT.

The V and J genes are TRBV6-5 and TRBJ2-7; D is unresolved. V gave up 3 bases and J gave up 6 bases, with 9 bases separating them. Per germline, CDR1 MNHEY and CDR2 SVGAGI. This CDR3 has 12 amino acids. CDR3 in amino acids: CASSYTTGEQYF. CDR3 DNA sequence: TGTGCCAGCAGTTATACTACCGGCGAGCAGTACTTC.

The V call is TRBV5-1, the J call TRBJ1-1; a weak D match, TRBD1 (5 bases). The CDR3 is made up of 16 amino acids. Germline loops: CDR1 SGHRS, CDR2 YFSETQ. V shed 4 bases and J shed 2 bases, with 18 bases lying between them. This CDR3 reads CASSSDVVGTNTEAFF. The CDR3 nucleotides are TGCGCCAGCAGCAGTGACGTGGTTGGGACTAACACTGAAGCTTTCTTT. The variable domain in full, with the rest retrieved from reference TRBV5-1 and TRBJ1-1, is KAGVTQTPRYLIKTRGQQVTLSCSPISGHRSVSWYQQTPGQGLQFLFEYFSETQRNKGNFPGRFSGRQFSNSRSEMNVSTLELGDSALYLCASSSDVVGTNTEAFFGQGTRLTVV.

The CDR3 reads CASSIKHGQGPYEQYF. The CDR3 DNA reads as TGTGCCAGTAGTATTAAGCATGGACAGGGACCCTACGAGCAGTACTTC. V usage is TRBV19 and J usage is TRBJ2-7; 8 bases are shared with TRBD1. The ends lost 3 bases at V and 2 bases at J; junction bases unmatched: 9. This CDR3 has 16 residues. The germline CDR1 and CDR2 sequences are LNHDA and SQIVND (reference sequence). The whole variable domain, filled in from reference TRBV19 and TRBJ2-7, reads DGGITQSPKYLFRKEGQNVTLSCEQNLNHDAMYWYRQDPGQGLRLIYYSQIVNDFQKGDIAEGYSVSREKKESFPLTVTSAQKNPTAFYLCASSIKHGQGPYEQYFGPGTRLTVT.